The clone carrying this T cell receptor (beta chain) has only a few counts. Its antigen is currently unknown. Naive CD4+ T cells were purified with Tregs depleted by CD25. Germline values: CDR1 SEHNR, CDR2 FQNEAQ (reference sequence). The CDR3 contains 14 residues. The junction had 8 bases not matched to a gene; V was cut back by 5 bases and J by 6 bases. Study observations and caveats: The TCR gene usage of tumor memory CD4+ T cells clustered together with blood and lymph node memory CD4+ cells and with lymph node naive CD4+ cells. Greatest tumor Treg TCR overlap was with tumor naive CD4+ cells.

Constant-region reverse primers amplified full-length variable regions, followed by semi-nested Nested Universal Primer A PCR. TCRdb used MiXCR to reprocess the 5' RACE reads, holding one entry per CDR3 protein. Among 60,000 to 65,000 distinct CDR3 sequences listed, around 30% were seen once. The chain joins TRBV7-9 to TRBJ2-3, with 7 bases matching TRBD1. The source of this sequence is a female donor with breast cancer. Sequenced input: tumor-infiltrating naive CD4+ T cells sorted from the breast tumor. Documented subset: naive CD4+ T cells, CD4+CD45RA+CD25-. CDR3 loop: CASSPKTGPDTQYF. Here the CDR3 DNA reads TGTGCCAGCAGCCCAAAGACAGGGCCGGATACGCAGTATTTT.